This entry is about one TCR beta chain. This specimen belongs to a study of blood T cell repertoires in COVID-19. Study background: Some COVID-19 samples were acute and others convalescent; all came from the United States, Italy and Spain. PBMCs, B-cell-depleted T cells, or T cells were the source of the cDNA or gDNA that made up the material.

CDR1 is LNHDA and CDR2 is SQIVND in the germline V gene (reference sequence). The CDR3 runs to 13 residues. V was trimmed by 4 bases and J by 6 bases, leaving 10 bases between them. Authors' methods: For nucleated cells, counts were estimated from reference gene primer amplification. The protocol was immunoSEQ multiplex PCR, while the TCRdb copy is restricted to in-frame clones and leaves out a portion. V and J calls and clone size are copied from that table; D and trimming were computed from the DNA. This sample has around 150,000 clones, with about 84% found just once. The rearrangement uses TRBV19 and TRBJ2-4; possible D gene TRBD1, 6 bases. Sample: peripheral blood. This sequence originates from a human donor in a cohort sampled during active COVID-19. Written as DNA, the CDR3 is TGTGCCAGTAGTACAGGGGTGGGAAACATTCAGTACTTC. The encoded protein is CASSTGVGNIQYF.